This is a list of T cell receptor beta chains from one sample in a study of blood T cell repertoires in COVID-19. Clones were read by immunoSEQ multiplex PCR, and TCRdb kept only the in-frame ones, dropping some. The top ten hold approximately 14% of the sample, which has approximately 190,000 clones, 84% seen once. Sequenced sample: peripheral blood. The receptors were sampled from a man between 25 and 39 years old with active or convalescent COVID-19. The CDR3 runs from the conserved cysteine through the conserved F or W. The D gene is left open where the match is weak. Not all rows give a size; the values are once, few, many and, for expanded clones, a class.

CASSPRQAPIPTDTQYF,TGCGCCAGCAGTCCACGACAGGCTCCAATTCCCACAGATACGCAGTATTTT,TRBV23-1,NA,17,once,TRBJ2-3
CASRHEGGTQYF,TGTGCCAGCAGACATGAGGGTGGGACGCAGTATTTT,TRBV3-1/TRBV3-2,NA,12,NA,TRBJ2-3
CASSPGTSFINEQFF,TGTGCCAGCAGCCCCGGGACTAGCTTCATCAATGAGCAGTTCTTC,TRBV27,TRBD2,15,NA,TRBJ2-1
CAWRTGTSGYNEQFF,TGTGCCTGGAGGACCGGGACTAGCGGTTACAATGAGCAGTTCTTC,TRBV30,TRBD2,15,NA,TRBJ2-1
CAWSVSNWGTGGYTF,TGTGCCTGGAGTGTATCAAATTGGGGAACGGGGGGCTACACCTTC,TRBV30,NA,15,NA,TRBJ1-2
CASSEWAGATEAFF,TGTGCCAGCAGTGAATGGGCAGGGGCCACTGAAGCTTTCTTT,TRBV2,NA,14,once,TRBJ1-1
CASSLWSVAGELFF,TGTGCCAGCAGTTTATGGAGCGTAGCCGGGGAGCTGTTTTTT,TRBV28,NA,14,NA,TRBJ2-2
CASSVGLTAGNTIYF,TGTGCCAGCAGCGTTGGGCTAACAGCTGGAAACACCATATATTTT,TRBV9,NA,15,once,TRBJ1-3
CASSLESSYNSPLHF,TGTGCCAGCAGTTTAGAGAGCTCCTATAATTCACCCCTCCACTTT,TRBV27,NA,15,NA,TRBJ1-6
CASSFGGSPGTQYF,TGTGCCAGCAGTTTCGGCGGGAGCCCGGGGACCCAGTACTTC,TRBV28,TRBD2,14,NA,TRBJ2-5
CASSEKGAGANVLTF,TGTGCCAGCAGTGAAAAGGGGGCTGGGGCCAACGTCCTGACTTTC,TRBV6-1,NA,15,few,TRBJ2-6
CASSKGYGTSGSPYNEQFF,TGTGCCAGCAGCAAAGGGTACGGGACTAGCGGGAGCCCCTACAATGAGCAGTTCTTC,TRBV7-8,TRBD2,19,NA,TRBJ2-1
CASSPEVGGPDTQYF,TGTGCCAGCAGCCCAGAAGTCGGGGGGCCAGATACGCAGTATTTT,TRBV9,NA,15,NA,TRBJ2-3
CASSRGGVLNEKLFF,TGTGCCAGCAGCAGGGGAGGTGTACTAAATGAAAAACTGTTTTTT,TRBV13,NA,15,NA,TRBJ1-4
CASSQGQWGVTDTQYF,TGTGCCAGCAGCCAAGGACAGTGGGGGGTCACAGATACGCAGTATTTT,TRBV14,NA,16,NA,TRBJ2-3
CASSPIGTGQETQYF,TGTGCCAGTAGTCCGATCGGGACAGGCCAAGAGACCCAGTACTTC,TRBV19,TRBD1,15,NA,TRBJ2-5
CASRAGGLYNEQFF,TGTGCCAGCAGGGCAGGGGGTCTCTACAATGAGCAGTTCTTC,TRBV6-5,TRBD1,14,NA,TRBJ2-1
CASSQLEAGANVLTF,TGTGCCAGCAGCCAACTGGAGGCTGGGGCCAACGTCCTGACTTTC,TRBV14,NA,15,NA,TRBJ2-6
CASSAEGTGNQPQHF,TGTGCCAGCAGCGCAGAAGGGACAGGGAATCAGCCCCAGCATTTT,TRBV9,TRBD1,15,once,TRBJ1-5
CASSGRTGGTGELFF,TGTGCCAGCAGCGGGAGGACAGGGGGCACCGGGGAGCTGTTTTTT,TRBV5-4,TRBD1,15,NA,TRBJ2-2
CASIYRGFPEEKLFF,TGTGCCAGCATTTACAGGGGTTTCCCGGAAGAAAAACTGTTTTTT,TRBV2,TRBD1,15,NA,TRBJ1-4
CASSQDWTRDEQFF,TGCGCCAGCAGCCAAGACTGGACGAGGGATGAGCAGTTCTTC,TRBV4-3,NA,14,NA,TRBJ2-1
CAWVPSPGTGELFF,TGTGCCTGGGTTCCCTCACCGGGGACCGGGGAGCTGTTTTTT,TRBV30,NA,14,NA,TRBJ2-2
CASSKTGTSGGGSTDTQYF,TGTGCCAGCAGCAAAACCGGGACTAGCGGGGGAGGGAGCACAGATACGCAGTATTTT,TRBV7-3,TRBD2,19,NA,TRBJ2-3
CASSFTYNEQFF,TGTGCCAGCAGTTTTACCTACAATGAGCAGTTCTTC,TRBV7-9,NA,12,NA,TRBJ2-1
CASSSRDRGYPQPQHF,TGTGCCAGTAGTAGCCGGGACAGGGGCTACCCTCAGCCCCAGCATTTT,TRBV19,TRBD1,16,NA,TRBJ1-5
CASSKVGGVINTGELFF,TGTGCCAGCAGCAAAGTTGGAGGGGTCATAAACACCGGGGAGCTGTTTTTT,TRBV21-1,NA,17,NA,TRBJ2-2